This paragraph covers one T cell receptor (beta chain) sequence. Its binding antigen is unknown. No base-level quality is on record; no much larger clone is a single base apart. The data stem from a study of blood T cell repertoires in COVID-19 (dated by TCRdb to about 2020). Study-wide context: Samples from collaborators originated in the United States, Italy and Spain and spanned both the acute and convalescent phases of COVID-19. The prospective study material was composed of cDNA or gDNA derived from T cells, B-cell-depleted T cells, or PBMCs. The dataset comprised deeply sampled blood TCRbeta repertoires from subjects exposed to, actively infected with, or recovered from COVID-19. The repertoires were released in a freely available public database intended as a resource for research on the immune response to SARS-CoV-2. The samples were drawn from the first 160 participants of the ongoing ImmuneRACE study and from 1,254 subjects provided by 6 global collaborators. The sample metadata nearly always contained a de-identified subject ID, COVID-19 status, age in years and sex. Where available, HLA class I and class II types were obtained from metadata supplied by the sample provider rather than from assay-based typing. The paper as a whole reports these results and caveats: How much clinical and demographic metadata was included differed by source and by participant, and the metadata was provided uncurated.

Collaborating institutions collected whole blood in K2EDTA tubes following their own protocols. For TCRbeta analysis, collaborators shipped samples as frozen whole blood, isolated PBMCs, or DNA extracted from either of those sample types. TCRbeta CDR3 regions were amplified from genomic DNA using the immunoSEQ Assay, a bias-controlled multiplex PCR. Per the authors' processing: The number of nucleated cells in each sample was estimated from the amplification of reference gene primers within the assay. Sequence reads were collapsed and filtered to measure the absolute abundance of every unique TCRbeta CDR3 rearrangement. For each sample, productive Simpson clonality was calculated by taking the square root of Simpson's diversity index across productive rearrangements. TCRdb carries this immuneACCESS record with in-frame sequences only. Its versions omit some clonotypes, under half of them owing to an unresolved V gene in the studies checked, with the rest unexplained. The V and J calls and clone size come from that table; D and trimming were worked out from the DNA. Recorded for this sample are roughly 33,000 clones; over 90% of them occurred a single time. In total, the top ten clones hold about 13% of the sample.

The CDR3 measures 15 amino acids from cysteine to phenylalanine. The DNA shown is the 45-base CDR3, in frame from base 1. The germline V gene sets CDR1 to LGHNA and CDR2 to YSLEER. The V and J ends are trimmed by 0 bases and 4 bases, leaving 13 bases between them. Sequences were obtained from peripheral blood. The chain employs TRBV4-3 and TRBJ2-7, with a weak D call of TRBD2 (6 bases match). The clonotype originates from a human donor in a cohort sampled during active COVID-19. The nucleotide sequence reads TGCGCCAGCAGCCAAGAGGGACGGGAGAGTTACGAGCAGTACTTC. Its coded protein is CASSQEGRESYEQYF.